The present T cell receptor beta chain was sequenced within a study of cytomegalovirus exposure and HLA in healthy donors. Primers: 60 Vbeta forward and 13 Jbeta reverse. Generated by immunoSEQ multiplex PCR, the TCRdb table keeps only in-frame clones and is missing some. Of about 200,000 clones listed, 70% to 85% are singletons. A note on this clone: Antigen unknown.

Study observations and caveats: Among the sequence variants, a highly shared cluster was likely an artifact of sequencing.

V was shortened by 0 bases and J by 5 bases, with 6 bases between the two germline ends. CDR1 and CDR2 from the germline V gene are SGHNT and YYREEE (reference sequence). This CDR3 is 13 amino acids long. V is TRBV5-4 and J is TRBJ2-1; unclear D gene. Source material: PBMCs. The receptor comes from a boy under 10 years old in good health and CMV-seronegative. The CDR3 spells CASSLGAHNEQFF. The CDR3 coding sequence is TGTGCCAGCAGCTTGGGGGCCCACAATGAGCAGTTCTTC.